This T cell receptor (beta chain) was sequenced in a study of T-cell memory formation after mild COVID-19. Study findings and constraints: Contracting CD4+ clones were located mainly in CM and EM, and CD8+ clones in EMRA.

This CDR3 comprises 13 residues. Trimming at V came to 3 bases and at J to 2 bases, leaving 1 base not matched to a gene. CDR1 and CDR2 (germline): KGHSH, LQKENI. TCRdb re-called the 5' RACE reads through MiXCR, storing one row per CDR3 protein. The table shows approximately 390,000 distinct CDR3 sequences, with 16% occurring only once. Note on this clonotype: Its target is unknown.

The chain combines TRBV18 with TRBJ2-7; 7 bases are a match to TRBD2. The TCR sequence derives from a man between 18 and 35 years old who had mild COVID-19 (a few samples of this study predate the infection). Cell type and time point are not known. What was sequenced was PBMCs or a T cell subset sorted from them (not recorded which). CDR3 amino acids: CASSPGGTYEQYF. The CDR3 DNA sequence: TGTGCCAGCTCACCGGGAGGGACCTACGAGCAGTACTTC.